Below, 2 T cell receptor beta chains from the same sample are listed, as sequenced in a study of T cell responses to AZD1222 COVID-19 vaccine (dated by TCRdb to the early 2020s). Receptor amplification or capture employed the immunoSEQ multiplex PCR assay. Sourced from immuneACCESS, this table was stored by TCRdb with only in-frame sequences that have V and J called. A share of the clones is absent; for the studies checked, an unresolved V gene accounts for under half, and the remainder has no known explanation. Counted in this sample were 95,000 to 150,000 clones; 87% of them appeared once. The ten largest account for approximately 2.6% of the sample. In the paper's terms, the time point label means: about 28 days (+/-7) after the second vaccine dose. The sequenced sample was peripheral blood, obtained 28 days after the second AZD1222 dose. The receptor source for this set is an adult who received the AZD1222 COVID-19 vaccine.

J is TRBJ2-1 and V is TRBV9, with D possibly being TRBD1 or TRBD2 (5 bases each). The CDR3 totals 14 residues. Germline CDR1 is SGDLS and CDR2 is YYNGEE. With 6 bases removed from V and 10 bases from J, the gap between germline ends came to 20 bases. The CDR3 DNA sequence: TGTGCCAGCAACCCGGGGCCCGGTTTCATCGAGCAGTTCTTC. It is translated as CASNPGPGFIEQFF.

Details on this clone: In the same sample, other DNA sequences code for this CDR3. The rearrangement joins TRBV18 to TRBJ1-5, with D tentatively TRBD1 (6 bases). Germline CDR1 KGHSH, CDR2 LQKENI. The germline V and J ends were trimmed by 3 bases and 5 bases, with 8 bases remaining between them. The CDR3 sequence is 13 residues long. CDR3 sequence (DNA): TGTGCCAGCTCACCGGGGGCGGATCAGCCCCAGCATTTT. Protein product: CASSPGADQPQHF.